This entry concerns a single T cell receptor beta chain. Germline loops: CDR1 SGHTA, CDR2 FQGNSA. Deletions cut 1 base from V and 4 bases from J, with 13 bases between. There are 15 residues in the CDR3. This specimen belongs to a study of control samples from healthy donors and cancer patients. Assay used: immunoSEQ multiplex PCR; TCRdb lists only in-frame clones, some missing. The table shows around 50,000 clones, with about 91% occurring only once. This sequence joins TRBV7-2 and TRBJ1-1; D uncertain. The TCR comes from a man aged 25-45 years with colorectal cancer. Input material: PBMCs. CDR3: CASSLGGNVATEAFF. The CDR3 bases are TGTGCCAGCAGCTTAGGAGGGAATGTTGCCACTGAAGCTTTCTTT.